The 28 T cell receptor beta chains given below trace back to one sample, sequenced in a study of vaccination effects on CD4 cells after COVID-19. Assay: immunoSEQ multiplex PCR; the TCRdb copy retains only in-frame clones and omits some. This table holds tens of thousands of clones, approximately 72% found once. Their specific antigens are unknown. Sequencing followed a ViraFEST assay step that expanded antigen-specific CD4+ T cells with viral peptide pools. Having been cultured for 10 days, the cells underwent CD4+ T cell isolation. None of the vaccinated had previously contracted SARS-CoV-2, and their nucleocapsid antibodies tested negative. The sequenced sample was CD4+ T cells from PBMCs cultured with HCoV-NL63 spike peptides, obtained before COVID-19 vaccination. These receptors were obtained from a human donor who received a COVID-19 vaccine.

This clone was seen a few times. V usage is TRBV6-5 and J usage is TRBJ2-2; D is undetermined. The germline gives CDR1 MNHEY, CDR2 SVGAGI. The germline V and J ends were trimmed by 4 bases and 6 bases, with 12 bases remaining between them. This CDR3 has 14 residues. The chain's CDR3 is CASSFSLRAGELFF. The DNA of the CDR3 is TGTGCCAGCAGTTTTTCCCTCCGGGCCGGGGAGCTGTTTTTT.

The chain recombines TRBV6-5 with TRBJ2-1, with D possibly matching TRBD1 (5 bases). Germline CDR1 reads MNHEY; CDR2 reads SVGAGI. Trimming left V 5 bases short and J 5 bases short, with 7 bases between. There are 12 residues in the CDR3. The CDR3 region is CASSQTDNEQFF. DNA of the CDR3: TGTGCCAGCAGTCAGACAGACAATGAGCAGTTCTTC.

This clone was seen more than once but under ten times. The CDR3 is CASRRGQGSFQPQHF. Written as DNA, the CDR3 is TGTGCCAGCAGACGAGGACAGGGTTCCTTTCAGCCCCAGCATTTT. The chain is built from TRBV6-5 and TRBJ1-5; 8 bases are a match to TRBD1. CDR3 length equals 15 residues. The J segment lost 6 bases and the V segment lost 6 bases, leaving 10 bases of the junction unmatched. Germline V lookup: CDR1 MNHEY, CDR2 SVGAGI.

This sequence joins TRBV15 and TRBJ2-5, with D unresolved. The V gene lost 6 bases and the J gene lost 4 bases, with 21 bases spanning the gap. The V gene's germline CDR1 is LNHNV and CDR2 YYDKDF (reference sequence). The CDR3 spans 16 residues. CDR3 sequence reads: CATRPTSGNWGETQYF. In DNA form, the CDR3 reads TGTGCCACCAGGCCCACCTCTGGAAACTGGGGAGAGACCCAGTACTTC.

This rearrangement joins TRBV5-1 to TRBJ1-6, with a possible D match to TRBD1 (5 bases). CDR1 and CDR2 (germline): SGHRS, YFSETQ. The CDR3 contains 15 residues. V was cut by 3 bases and J by 5 bases, with 12 bases left in between. The CDR3 DNA reads TGCGCCAGCAGCTCCCTGGGGGGGAATAATTCACCCCTCCACTTT. Encoded protein: CASSSLGGNNSPLHF.

This chain links TRBV6-1 with TRBJ2-7, with D uncertain. In germline, CDR1 is MNHNS, CDR2 SASEGT. Trimming left V 2 bases short and J 0 bases short, with 11 bases between. This CDR3 has 15 amino acids. The DNA of the CDR3 is TGTGCCAGCAGTGAACCTGTAGCTTCCTCCTACGAGCAGTACGTC. The encoded protein is CASSEPVASSYEQYV.

This clone occurred once. This rearrangement joins TRBV6-4 to TRBJ2-1; D ambiguous. The CDR3 extends over 14 amino acids. In germline, CDR1 is MRHNA, CDR2 SNTAGT. Deletions cut 5 bases from V and 6 bases from J, with 14 bases between. The CDR3 nucleotides are TGTGCCAGCAGTCTCGGGCAGTGGTCCAATGAGCAGTTCTTC. Translated: CASSLGQWSNEQFF.

The chain recombines TRBV9 with TRBJ2-3; D perhaps matches TRBD1 (6 bases). Germline V gene lookup returns CDR1 SGDLS and CDR2 YYNGEE. Trimming shortened V by 3 bases and J by 5 bases, and 16 bases separated the two germline ends. This CDR3 contains 15 residues. CDR3 region: CASSDSGTTVDTQYF. The DNA for the CDR3 is TGTGCCAGCAGCGATTCCGGGACAACTGTAGATACGCAGTATTTT.

This clone occurred a few times. The V gene is TRBV5-8, the J gene TRBJ2-7; TRBD1 might be the D (5 bases). The V gene lost 0 bases and the J gene lost 3 bases, with 16 bases spanning the gap. The length of the CDR3 is 16 residues. CDR1 and CDR2 (germline): SGHTS, YDEGEE. CDR3 in amino acids: CASSLARTSMGYEQYV. CDR3 nucleotide sequence: TGTGCCAGCAGCTTGGCTCGGACATCTATGGGCTACGAGCAGTACGTC.

This clone appeared once. V is TRBV6-5 and J is TRBJ2-1; D is tentatively TRBD1 or TRBD2 (5 bases each). The CDR3 is 15 amino acids. Germline loops: CDR1 MNHEY, CDR2 SVGAGI. V was pared by 0 bases and J by 5 bases, with 11 bases between. The CDR3 bases are TGTGCCAGCAGTTACTCGAGGGGACGGAACAATGAGCAGTTCTTC. It codes for CASSYSRGRNNEQFF.

The chain employs TRBV5-8 and TRBJ2-4; D not resolved. The CDR3 is 12 residues long. The germline CDR1 and CDR2 sequences are SGHTS and YDEGEE. Trimming left V 1 base short and J 5 bases short, with 4 bases between. The CDR3 loop reads CASSLRENIQYF. In DNA, the CDR3 is TGTGCCAGCAGCTTGAGGGAAAACATTCAGTACTTC.

The genes are TRBV18 and TRBJ1-1; D uncertain. Trimming took off 2 bases at V and 0 bases at J, with 4 bases between the two ends. The CDR3 runs 13 residues. Germline lookup yields CDR1 KGHSH and CDR2 LQKENI. CDR3 sequence reads: CASSPGLNTEAFF. The CDR3 coding sequence is TGTGCCAGCTCACCAGGATTGAACACTGAAGCTTTCTTT.

The chain has TRBV3-1 (or the pseudogene TRBV3-2) and TRBJ1-3; the D is unclear. Germline V gives CDR1 LGHDT, CDR2 YNNKEL (reference sequence). Trimming shortened V by 0 bases and J by 0 bases, and 15 bases separated the two germline ends. The length of the CDR3 is 18 residues. CDR3 nucleotides: TGTGCCAGCAGCCAAGAGCCCTACAGCCAGTCCTCTGGAAACACCATATATTTT. This gives the protein CASSQEPYSQSSGNTIYF.

This rearrangement joins TRBV7-8 to TRBJ2-7; no firm D call. The CDR3 is 12 amino acids. The V gene lost 2 bases and the J gene lost 2 bases, with 4 bases spanning the gap. Germline CDR1 and CDR2: SGHVS and FQNEAQ. CDR3 coding DNA: TGTGCCAGCAGCTTACTAACCTACGAGCAGTACGTC. Its translation is CASSLLTYEQYV.

This clone was recorded only once. The CDR3, as DNA: TGCAGCGTTGAAGAACAAGGGGGCACTGAAGCTTTCTTT. This sequence encodes CSVEEQGGTEAFF. V is TRBV29-1 and J is TRBJ1-1; perhaps TRBD1 as D (6 bases). The V and J ends lost 0 bases and 4 bases respectively, with 9 bases between them. The CDR3 is 13 residues long. Germline V gene sequence: CDR1 SQVTM, CDR2 ANQGSEA.

V usage is TRBV11-2 and J usage is TRBJ2-7; either TRBD1 or TRBD2 may fit D (6 bases each). Trimming pared 5 bases from V and 0 bases from J, leaving 14 bases between. This CDR3 spans 15 amino acids. The germline V gene encodes CDR1 SGHAT and CDR2 FQNNGV. The CDR3 DNA is TGTGCCAGCAGCCGAAGGGGGGAGAACTCCTACGAGCAGTACGTC. It specifies CASSRRGENSYEQYV.

The rearrangement links TRBV19 to TRBJ2-5; either TRBD1 or TRBD2 may fit D (6 bases each). CDR1 and CDR2 from the germline V gene are LNHDA and SQIVND (reference sequence). V was shortened by 3 bases and J by 4 bases, with 24 bases between the two germline ends. The CDR3 sequence is 18 residues long. The CDR3 loop reads CASSISFTGGGNRETQYF. The DNA for the CDR3 is TGTGCCAGTAGTATCTCTTTTACCGGAGGGGGAAACAGAGAGACCCAGTACTTC.

This CDR3 reads CASSRIQTGPGYTF. The CDR3 nucleotides are TGTGCCAGCAGTCGGATTCAGACAGGGCCTGGCTACACCTTC. V and J are TRBV6-2 or TRBV6-3 and TRBJ1-2, with 7 bases identical to TRBD1. Germline V gene sequence: CDR1 MNHEY, CDR2 SVGEGT. J lost 7 bases, V lost 5 bases, and 10 bases had no gene match. There are 14 residues in the CDR3.

The genes are TRBV5-1 and TRBJ2-3; TRBD2 aligns across 10 bases. Germline assignment: CDR1 SGHRS and CDR2 YFSETQ. The CDR3 extends over 16 amino acids. Unmatched junction bases numbered 7, after V lost 4 bases and J lost 2 bases. CDR3 sequence (DNA): TGCGCCAGCAGCCCTAACGGACTAGCGGACACAGATACGCAGTATTTT. Protein sequence: CASSPNGLADTDTQYF.

V is TRBV5-1 and J is TRBJ1-2; D is possibly TRBD1 (5 bases). The CDR3 runs 13 residues. Per germline, CDR1 SGHRS and CDR2 YFSETQ. V dropped 0 bases and J dropped 8 bases, with 11 bases sitting between them. CDR3 loop: CASSLAAGEGYTF. The CDR3 DNA reads TGCGCCAGCAGCTTGGCCGCGGGGGAAGGCTACACCTTC.

This CDR3 reads CASSPRTGGETQYF. CDR3 nucleotide sequence: TGTGCCAGTAGTCCACGGACCGGCGGGGAGACCCAGTACTTC. This chain connects TRBV19 to TRBJ2-5; a weak D match, TRBD2 (5 bases). Germline V gives CDR1 LNHDA, CDR2 SQIVND (reference sequence). Trimming took off 5 bases at V and 5 bases at J, with 15 bases between the two ends. This CDR3 is 14 amino acids long.

The chain carries TRBV2 and TRBJ1-6; D is unresolved. The CDR3 loop spans 13 amino acids. V shed 7 bases and J shed 9 bases, with 13 bases lying between them. Germline CDR1 reads SNHLY; CDR2 reads FYNNEI. Written as DNA, the CDR3 is TGTGCCAGCACCCAGGTTTCGAGTTCACCCCTCCACTTT. Translation: CASTQVSSSPLHF.

J is TRBJ2-1 and V is TRBV24-1; 7 bases fit TRBD1. The trim removed 4 bases at V and 3 bases at J, leaving 11 bases unmatched. Looked up from germline, CDR1 is KGHDR and CDR2 is SFDVKD. The length of the CDR3 is 17 residues. The CDR3 region is CATSESGGQRLYNEQFF. In nucleotides, the CDR3 is TGTGCCACCAGTGAGAGTGGGGGACAGCGTCTCTACAATGAGCAGTTCTTC.

The chain couples TRBV4-2 to TRBJ1-2; 7 bases line up with TRBD1. The germline CDR1 and CDR2 sequences are LGHNA and YNFKEQ. The CDR3 is made up of 15 amino acids. V lost 2 bases and J lost 6; bases outside the gene matches: 9. Here the CDR3 DNA reads TGTGCCAGCAGCCAACATACAGGGGCGGAGGATGGCTACACCTTC. Encoded protein: CASSQHTGAEDGYTF.

The chain combines TRBV12-5 with TRBJ2-1, with D hard to call. Germline assignment: CDR1 LGHNT and CDR2 FRNRAP. CDR3 length: 15 amino acids. Trimming stripped 3 bases from V and 4 bases from J, with 13 bases between. The DNA for the CDR3 is TGTGCTAGTGGTTTTAATCGCCGAGGTTACAATGAGCAGTTCTTC. Protein sequence: CASGFNRRGYNEQFF.

The chain uses TRBV25-1 and TRBJ1-2, with 11 nucleotides matching TRBD1. Germline V CDR1 and CDR2: MGHDK, SYGVNS. The CDR3 runs 15 residues. V trimming: 5 bases; J trimming: 4 bases; junction bases outside the gene matches: 6. In nucleotides, the CDR3 is TGTGCCAGCAGTAAAACCGGGACAGGGGGCTATGGCTACACCTTC. Amino acid sequence: CASSKTGTGGYGYTF.

The chain joins TRBV7-8 to TRBJ1-5; D not resolved. Trimming pared 5 bases from V and 0 bases from J, leaving 14 bases between. The CDR3 sequence is 16 residues long. CDR1 and CDR2 (germline): SGHVS, FQNEAQ. The CDR3 DNA is TGTGCCAGCAGCGTCTTCACCTACAATAGCAATCAGCCCCAGCATTTT. This gives the protein CASSVFTYNSNQPQHF.

The V gene is TRBV19, the J gene TRBJ1-1; 8 nucleotides match TRBD1. CDR3 size: 13 residues. Germline CDR1 reads LNHDA; CDR2 reads SQIVND (reference sequence). Trimming took 4 bases from V and 4 from J; bases not matched to a gene: 2. CDR3 sequence: CASSTDRGTEAFF. CDR3 coding DNA: TGTGCCAGTAGTACCGACAGGGGCACTGAAGCTTTCTTT.